A selection of T cell receptor beta chains follows, all from one sample in a study of cytomegalovirus exposure and HLA in healthy donors. Measured with immunoSEQ multiplex PCR; TCRdb has only the in-frame clones, and not every one. This table holds about 180,000 clones, over 65% found once. Material for sequencing was PBMCs. These TCRs come from a young man in good health and CMV-seronegative. Each CDR3 is given with its conserved first and last residue. A D gene is named only where the DNA matches it firmly. Expanded clones are given a class, and other clones once, few, many or no size at all.

V gene: TRBV6-1
clone size: -
J gene: TRBJ2-2
D gene: -
CDR3 DNA: TGTGCCAGCAGTGTTCTAGTTTCGACGGGGGCGAACACCGGGGAGCTGTTTTTT
CDR3 protein: CASSVLVSTGANTGELFF

V gene: TRBV7-2
clone size: -
J gene: TRBJ1-6
D gene: TRBD1
CDR3 DNA: TGTGCCAGCAGCCTTTCCTTCGCCCCGCAGGGGGATTCACCCCTCCACTTT
CDR3 protein: CASSLSFAPQGDSPLHF

V gene: TRBV19
clone size: -
J gene: TRBJ2-2
D gene: -
CDR3 DNA: TGTGCCAGTAGTCCCACTTGGACGGGGGGGGAGCTGTTTTTT
CDR3 protein: CASSPTWTGGELFF

V gene: TRBV2
clone size: -
J gene: TRBJ2-3
D gene: TRBD2
CDR3 DNA: TGTGCCAGCAGGGCAAAGCTAGCGGGGGGTTGGGGCACAGATACGCAGTATTTT
CDR3 protein: CASRAKLAGGWGTDTQYF

V gene: TRBV28
clone size: -
J gene: TRBJ2-1
D gene: TRBD1
CDR3 DNA: TGTGCCAGCAGGGTAGGGGGCCTGAGCCACAATGAGCAGTTCTTC
CDR3 protein: CASRVGGLSHNEQFF

V gene: TRBV4-1
clone size: -
J gene: TRBJ2-5
D gene: -
CDR3 DNA: TGCGCCAGCAGCCAAGATCTTGCAGGGTTTGAGACCCAGTACTTC
CDR3 protein: CASSQDLAGFETQYF

V gene: TRBV5-3
clone size: -
J gene: TRBJ1-5
D gene: -
CDR3 DNA: TGTGCCAGAAGCCACGGACAGTCCAATCAGCCCCAGCATTTT
CDR3 protein: CARSHGQSNQPQHF

V gene: TRBV29-1
clone size: -
J gene: TRBJ1-3
D gene: -
CDR3 DNA: TGCAGCGTTGCGTGGGGAGCTGGAAACACCATATATTTT
CDR3 protein: CSVAWGAGNTIYF

V gene: TRBV5-1
clone size: few
J gene: TRBJ1-4
D gene: -
CDR3 DNA: TGCGCCAGCAGCCCAGTTCAGACTAATGAAAAACTGTTTTTT
CDR3 protein: CASSPVQTNEKLFF

V gene: TRBV4-1
clone size: -
J gene: TRBJ1-6
D gene: -
CDR3 DNA: TGCGCCAGCAGCCAACCAAAAGGACGGGGTAGATCACCCCTCCACTTT
CDR3 protein: CASSQPKGRGRSPLHF

V gene: TRBV30
clone size: -
J gene: TRBJ1-5
D gene: TRBD1
CDR3 DNA: TGTGCCTGGAGTGTTGGACAGGGGAGCAATCAGCCCCAGCATTTT
CDR3 protein: CAWSVGQGSNQPQHF

V gene: TRBV6-5
clone size: -
J gene: TRBJ1-1
D gene: -
CDR3 DNA: TGTGCCAGCAGTGTTACAGGGAGGGTCACTGAAGCTTTCTTT
CDR3 protein: CASSVTGRVTEAFF

V gene: TRBV27
clone size: -
J gene: TRBJ1-5
D gene: -
CDR3 DNA: TGTGCCAGCAGTCCCGCCACAGGGTTATCTCAGCCCCAGCATTTT
CDR3 protein: CASSPATGLSQPQHF

V gene: TRBV18
clone size: -
J gene: TRBJ2-7
D gene: TRBD1
CDR3 DNA: TGTGCCAGCTCACCTCAGGGACAGGGATACGAGCAGTACTTC
CDR3 protein: CASSPQGQGYEQYF

V gene: TRBV5-1
clone size: -
J gene: TRBJ2-3
D gene: -
CDR3 DNA: TGCGCCAGCAGCTTGGAGGGGGTGGGAGCCGGAGATACGCAGTATTTT
CDR3 protein: CASSLEGVGAGDTQYF

V gene: TRBV2
clone size: -
J gene: TRBJ1-2
D gene: TRBD1
CDR3 DNA: TGTGCCAGCAGTGCAAGACAGGGTTTCGCCTATGGCTACACCTTC
CDR3 protein: CASSARQGFAYGYTF

V gene: TRBV7-6
clone size: -
J gene: TRBJ2-3
D gene: TRBD2
CDR3 DNA: TGTGCCAGCAGCTTAGCCCCACAGCGGGGGGACACAGATACGCAGTATTTT
CDR3 protein: CASSLAPQRGDTDTQYF

V gene: TRBV12-2
clone size: once
J gene: TRBJ2-1
D gene: -
CDR3 DNA: TGTGCAAGTCGCTTCAGAACTAGCGGGATCAATGAGCAGTTCTTC
CDR3 protein: CASRFRTSGINEQFF

V gene: TRBV10-3
clone size: -
J gene: TRBJ2-7
D gene: TRBD2
CDR3 DNA: TGTGCCATCAGATTAGCGGGAGGCTCATACGAGCAGTACTTC
CDR3 protein: CAIRLAGGSYEQYF

V gene: TRBV5-1
clone size: -
J gene: TRBJ2-3
D gene: TRBD2
CDR3 DNA: TGCGCCAGCAGCCTACTGGGCGGGAGTGGGGATACGCAGTATTTT
CDR3 protein: CASSLLGGSGDTQYF

V gene: TRBV18
clone size: -
J gene: TRBJ2-2
D gene: TRBD1
CDR3 DNA: TGTGCCAGCTCACCAGGGCAGGGGGCCAGTCGCGCCGGGGAGCTGTTTTTT
CDR3 protein: CASSPGQGASRAGELFF

V gene: TRBV19
clone size: -
J gene: TRBJ2-7
D gene: -
CDR3 DNA: TGTGCCAGTAAGGGTGGGGCGAGTATGAGCTACGAGCAGTACTTC
CDR3 protein: CASKGGASMSYEQYF

V gene: TRBV7-9
clone size: -
J gene: TRBJ2-7
D gene: TRBD1
CDR3 DNA: TGTGCCAGCAGCTCCGCCGGGACAGGGCGTGGATACGAGCAGTACTTC
CDR3 protein: CASSSAGTGRGYEQYF

V gene: TRBV6-1
clone size: -
J gene: TRBJ2-7
D gene: TRBD2
CDR3 DNA: TGTGCCAGCGGACAGGGGACTAGCGGGAGTTACGAGCAGTACTTC
CDR3 protein: CASGQGTSGSYEQYF

V gene: TRBV10-1
clone size: -
J gene: TRBJ2-4
D gene: TRBD2
CDR3 DNA: TGCGCCAGCAGTAGCGGGACGGCCAAAAACATTCAGTACTTC
CDR3 protein: CASSSGTAKNIQYF

V gene: TRBV7-2
clone size: -
J gene: TRBJ1-6
D gene: -
CDR3 DNA: TGTGCCAGCAGCTTAGCGGGGGGGCAGGGATCATCACCCCTCCACTTT
CDR3 protein: CASSLAGGQGSSPLHF

V gene: TRBV27
clone size: -
J gene: TRBJ1-5
D gene: -
CDR3 DNA: TGTGCCAGCAGTTATAATAGCAATCAGCCCCAGCATTTT
CDR3 protein: CASSYNSNQPQHF

V gene: TRBV29-1
clone size: -
J gene: TRBJ2-7
D gene: TRBD1
CDR3 DNA: TGCAGCGTACCCGGGACAGGCTCCTACGAGCAGTACTTC
CDR3 protein: CSVPGTGSYEQYF

V gene: TRBV5-1
clone size: -
J gene: TRBJ2-1
D gene: TRBD1
CDR3 DNA: TGCGCCAGCAGCTATGGACAGGGAAGATTGGTGGATGAGCAGTTCTTC
CDR3 protein: CASSYGQGRLVDEQFF

V gene: TRBV5-1
clone size: -
J gene: TRBJ1-1
D gene: TRBD1
CDR3 DNA: TGCGCCAGCAGCTACACAGGGGACACTGAAGCTTTCTTT
CDR3 protein: CASSYTGDTEAFF

V gene: TRBV7-6
clone size: -
J gene: TRBJ2-5
D gene: TRBD1
CDR3 DNA: TGTGCCAGCAGCTTAGGGGGACAGGGTAAAGAGACCCAGTACTTC
CDR3 protein: CASSLGGQGKETQYF

V gene: TRBV2
clone size: -
J gene: TRBJ2-5
D gene: -
CDR3 DNA: TGTGCCAGCGGAGAGCAAGAGACCCAGTACTTC
CDR3 protein: CASGEQETQYF

V gene: TRBV6-1
clone size: -
J gene: TRBJ1-6
D gene: -
CDR3 DNA: TGTGCCAGCAGAGCCCCCAGGGTCTATAATTCACCCCTCCACTTT
CDR3 protein: CASRAPRVYNSPLHF

V gene: TRBV2
clone size: -
J gene: TRBJ1-2
D gene: -
CDR3 DNA: TGTGCCAGCAGTGAAGGGGGCCCCTTGGTGGGCGGCTACACCTTC
CDR3 protein: CASSEGGPLVGGYTF

V gene: TRBV29-1
clone size: -
J gene: TRBJ2-3
D gene: TRBD2
CDR3 DNA: TGCAGCGTTGCCGGGACTAGCGGGGGAAATACGCAGTATTTT
CDR3 protein: CSVAGTSGGNTQYF

V gene: TRBV7-4
clone size: few
J gene: TRBJ2-1
D gene: TRBD2
CDR3 DNA: TGTGCCAGCACCCCGCAGCGGGGGAAGAAGCAGTTCTTC
CDR3 protein: CASTPQRGKKQFF

V gene: TRBV2
clone size: -
J gene: TRBJ1-5
D gene: TRBD1
CDR3 DNA: TGTGCCAGCAGAGCCGACAGGGGTCGGAGCCAGCCCCAGCATTTT
CDR3 protein: CASRADRGRSQPQHF

V gene: TRBV6-6
clone size: few
J gene: TRBJ1-1
D gene: -
CDR3 DNA: TGTGCCAGCAGGGGAGGAACTGAAGCTTTCTTT
CDR3 protein: CASRGGTEAFF

V gene: TRBV29-1
clone size: few
J gene: TRBJ2-1
D gene: TRBD2
CDR3 DNA: TGCAGCGCCACCGGGCTAGCGGGGGCCTCCTACAATGAGCAGTTCTTC
CDR3 protein: CSATGLAGASYNEQFF

V gene: TRBV9
clone size: -
J gene: TRBJ1-5
D gene: -
CDR3 DNA: TGTGCCAGCTCCCCGGCGGGCGGGGGGCCCCAGCATTTT
CDR3 protein: CASSPAGGGPQHF

V gene: TRBV7-2
clone size: -
J gene: TRBJ2-7
D gene: -
CDR3 DNA: TGTGCCAGCAGCCCGGAAACTAGCTCCTACGAGCAGTACTTC
CDR3 protein: CASSPETSSYEQYF

V gene: TRBV4-1
clone size: -
J gene: TRBJ2-3
D gene: TRBD2
CDR3 DNA: TGCGCCAGCAGACAAGTCGCCACCGAGCGGGGGGGCCTAGATACGCAGTATTTT
CDR3 protein: CASRQVATERGGLDTQYF

V gene: TRBV10-3
clone size: -
J gene: TRBJ2-3
D gene: TRBD2
CDR3 DNA: TGTGCCATCAGCCGGGGGGGAGCAGATACGCAGTATTTT
CDR3 protein: CAISRGGADTQYF

V gene: TRBV28
clone size: -
J gene: TRBJ2-7
D gene: -
CDR3 DNA: TGTGCCAGCACCCAGGGGGGTAGCTCCTACGAGCAGTACTTC
CDR3 protein: CASTQGGSSYEQYF

V gene: TRBV6-5
clone size: -
J gene: TRBJ2-1
D gene: -
CDR3 DNA: TGTGCCAGCAGTTACAGAGGGTTATACAATGAGCAGTTCTTC
CDR3 protein: CASSYRGLYNEQFF

V gene: TRBV28
clone size: -
J gene: TRBJ1-2
D gene: -
CDR3 DNA: TGTGCCAGCAGGCTTAGGAGTCCGATATTATACACCTTC
CDR3 protein: CASRLRSPILYTF

V gene: TRBV7-6
clone size: -
J gene: TRBJ1-1
D gene: -
CDR3 DNA: TGTGCCAGCAGCCCCCGGGGTGGGGTTTCCGCTGAAGCTTTCTTT
CDR3 protein: CASSPRGGVSAEAFF

V gene: TRBV7-2
clone size: -
J gene: TRBJ1-2
D gene: -
CDR3 DNA: TGTGCCAGCAGCTTACGGGGTTTTGGAGGCTACACCTTC
CDR3 protein: CASSLRGFGGYTF

V gene: TRBV5-1
clone size: -
J gene: TRBJ2-7
D gene: TRBD1
CDR3 DNA: TGCGCCAGCAGCCCCGGACAGGGGTTCGACGAGCAGTACTTC
CDR3 protein: CASSPGQGFDEQYF

V gene: TRBV21-1
clone size: -
J gene: TRBJ1-2
D gene: -
CDR3 DNA: TGTGCCAGCAGCCGCCGAGGAGGACGGAGAGGTAACTATGGCTACACCTTC
CDR3 protein: CASSRRGGRRGNYGYTF

V gene: TRBV6-1
clone size: once
J gene: TRBJ2-7
D gene: TRBD1
CDR3 DNA: TGTGCCGGCGGGACAGGGACGTACGAGCAGTACTTC
CDR3 protein: CAGGTGTYEQYF

V gene: TRBV7-9
clone size: -
J gene: TRBJ2-7
D gene: TRBD1
CDR3 DNA: TGTGCCAGCAGCTCGCCCGGACAGGGTATCTACGAGCAGTACTTC
CDR3 protein: CASSSPGQGIYEQYF

V gene: TRBV10-1
clone size: -
J gene: TRBJ2-7
D gene: -
CDR3 DNA: TGCGCCAGCGACCCTACCCCCGCGGGCTGCTACGAGCAGTACTTC
CDR3 protein: CASDPTPAGCYEQYF

V gene: TRBV9
clone size: -
J gene: TRBJ2-3
D gene: -
CDR3 DNA: TGTGCCAGCAGTGAGACGGACGGACATCGCACAGATACGCAGTATTTT
CDR3 protein: CASSETDGHRTDTQYF

V gene: TRBV27
clone size: once
J gene: TRBJ2-7
D gene: -
CDR3 DNA: TGTGCCAGCAGTTTCAAACCCCTCGGCGAGCAGTACTTC
CDR3 protein: CASSFKPLGEQYF

V gene: TRBV7-6
clone size: -
J gene: TRBJ2-3
D gene: TRBD2
CDR3 DNA: TGTGCCAGCAGCTTAGGTCCGACTAGCGGCACAGATACGCAGTATTTT
CDR3 protein: CASSLGPTSGTDTQYF

V gene: TRBV2
clone size: -
J gene: TRBJ2-7
D gene: TRBD2
CDR3 DNA: TGTGCCAGCTGCGGGAGCTCCTACGAGCAGTACTTC
CDR3 protein: CASCGSSYEQYF

V gene: TRBV2
clone size: -
J gene: TRBJ2-3
D gene: -
CDR3 DNA: TGTGCCAGCGGCGGACAGCTTCCTAGCACAGATACGCAGTATTTT
CDR3 protein: CASGGQLPSTDTQYF